These 5 T cell receptor beta chains were all obtained from the same sample, sequenced in a study of T cell responses to AZD1222 COVID-19 vaccine. Method: immunoSEQ multiplex PCR; TCRdb's copy keeps in-frame clones and lacks some. The profile shows about 110,000 clones, over 75% of them singletons. Sample: peripheral blood, taken 28 days after the second AZD1222 dose. These receptors were taken from an adult who received the AZD1222 COVID-19 vaccine.

In this sample, this clone turned up a few times. The chain uses TRBV18 and TRBJ2-1; 10 nucleotides line up with TRBD2. Germline lookup yields CDR1 KGHSH and CDR2 LQKENI. The CDR3 is 16 amino acids. J was trimmed by 2 bases and V by 4 bases; bases with no gene match: 5. CDR3 loop: CASSRTSGMTYNEQFF. CDR3 nucleotide sequence: TGTGCCAGCTCACGAACTAGCGGGATGACCTACAATGAGCAGTTCTTC.

V usage is TRBV2 and J usage is TRBJ2-5; 10 nucleotides agree with TRBD2. This CDR3 comprises 16 residues. The V gene's germline CDR1 is SNHLY and CDR2 FYNNEI. V gave up 5 bases and J gave up 4 bases; unmatched junction bases: 10. For the CDR3, the DNA is TGTGCCAGCAGTACAACTAAGCGGGAGGGCCGAGAGACCCAGTACTTC. It encodes CASSTTKREGRETQYF.

This chain joins TRBV7-2 and TRBJ2-7; 7 positions agree with TRBD2. This CDR3 contains 13 residues. V lost 5 bases to trimming and J lost 4 bases; unmatched junction nucleotides: 5. In germline, CDR1 is SGHTA, CDR2 FQGNSA. The CDR3 nucleotides read TGTGCCAGCAGCCGCGGGACTACTTACGAGCAGTACTTC. It yields the protein CASSRGTTYEQYF.

The chain has TRBV6-2 or TRBV6-3 and TRBJ2-4; 7 nucleotides match TRBD1. J was trimmed by 6 bases and V by 6 bases; bases with no gene match: 20. This CDR3 contains 18 residues. The germline V gene has CDR1 MNHEY and CDR2 SVGEGT. CDR3 coding DNA: TGTGCCAGCAGCACCAAAGTCGAGGGGGCGAGGAGATCAAACATTCAGTACTTC. Protein: CASSTKVEGARRSNIQYF.

The genes are TRBV5-1 and TRBJ2-2, with 11 bases aligning to TRBD2. Germline values: CDR1 SGHRS, CDR2 YFSETQ. The CDR3 extends over 18 amino acids. V gave up 8 bases and J gave up 5 bases; unmatched junction bases: 17. The CDR3 DNA sequence: TGCGCCAGTTCTATGGGACTAGCGGTAGCCCGCCCTACCGGGGAGCTGTTTTTT. As protein: CASSMGLAVARPTGELFF.